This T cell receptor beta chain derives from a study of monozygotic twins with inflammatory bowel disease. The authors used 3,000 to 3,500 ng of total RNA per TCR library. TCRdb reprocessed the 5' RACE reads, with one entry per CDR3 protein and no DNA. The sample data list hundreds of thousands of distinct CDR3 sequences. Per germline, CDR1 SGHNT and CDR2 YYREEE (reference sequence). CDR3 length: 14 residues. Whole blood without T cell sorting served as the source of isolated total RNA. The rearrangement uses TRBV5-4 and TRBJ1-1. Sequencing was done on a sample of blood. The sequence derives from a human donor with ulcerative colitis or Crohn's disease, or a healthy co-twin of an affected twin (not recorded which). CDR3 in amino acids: CASSLGVTPTEAFF.